This record concerns one T cell receptor beta chain sequence. Seattle patients were enrolled while actively infected and followed longitudinally. This record comes from a study of blood T cell repertoires in COVID-19. Study overall: T cells, B-cell-depleted T cells, or PBMCs provided the cDNA or gDNA that served as material.

Authors' methods: Estimated nucleated cell counts came from reference gene primer amplification. Profiling relied on immunoSEQ multiplex PCR, and the TCRdb table lists in-frame clones only, not all of them. V, J and clone size derive from that table, while D and trimming were established from the DNA sequence. Of approximately 140,000 clones in the sample, about four fifths were seen once. The material sequenced was peripheral blood. The receptor was isolated from a man in his thirties or forties with COVID-19, enrolled during active disease.

DNA for the CDR3: TGTGCCAGTAAGACAGGCTCTGGAAACACCATATATTTT. This encodes CASKTGSGNTIYF. This chain joins TRBV6-6 and TRBJ1-3; D is perhaps TRBD1 (6 bases). The CDR3 covers 13 residues. Trimming removed 9 bases from V and 0 bases from J, with 9 bases in between. Germline loops: CDR1 MNHNY, CDR2 SVGAGI (reference sequence).